The text below deals with one T cell receptor (beta chain). Its antigen remains unknown. These data come from a study of shared clonotypes between healthy human individuals. Sequencing was performed with immunoSEQ multiplex PCR; in TCRdb, only in-frame clones are kept and a portion is missing. The repertoire holds about 980,000 clones, approximately 80% seen once, with around 1.4% in the top ten. From germline, CDR1 is SNHLY and CDR2 FYNNEI. This CDR3 spans 13 amino acids. The V and J ends lost 6 bases and 8 bases respectively, with 13 bases between them. Study-wide points: Rarefaction curves obtained for sorted subsets showed sequencing incomplete despite large depth.

The chain couples TRBV2 to TRBJ1-4; D might be TRBD1 (6 bases). The sample comprised memory CD4+ T cells sorted from blood. Sample subset: CD45RA-negative fraction. The receptor comes from a young man in good health. The CDR3 loop is CASRVNQGEKLFF. The CDR3, as DNA: TGTGCCAGCAGGGTTAATCAGGGGGAAAAACTGTTTTTT.